The sequence of this TCR beta chain was determined in a study of regulatory T cells in long-lasting Graves disease. Combining iRepertoire HTBI primers with Arm-PCR of CDR3 regions, the authors built TCR beta libraries. One entry per CDR3 protein results from TCRdb running MiXCR on the multiplex PCR reads. The sample records 500,000 to 700,000 distinct CDR3 sequences, approximately 15% being singletons. Trimming removed 6 bases from V and 4 bases from J, with 15 bases in between. The CDR3 has 14 amino acids. As for time point: newly diagnosed GD, antithyroid drugs for less than 3 months. Researchers made the TCR library from RNA that was extracted from PBMCs. This clonotype was seen ten or more times. A further study also used this sample, focusing on T cells in Graves' hyperthyroidism and ophthalmopathy.

This rearrangement joins TRBV12-3 or TRBV12-4 to TRBJ1-2, with D tentatively TRBD1 (6 bases). The source is a woman aged 25 to 39 with Graves disease. Sequenced material: peripheral blood mononuclear cells (PBMCs), taken at new diagnosis, from a patient treated with antithyroid drugs. The CDR3 DNA reads as TGTGCCAGCAGGCGGGGACACGGTGCCTATGGCTACACCTTC. As protein: CASRRGHGAYGYTF.